Sequencing of this T cell receptor (beta chain) was carried out in a study of control samples from healthy donors and cancer patients. The method was immunoSEQ multiplex PCR; TCRdb's version includes in-frame clones alone and lacks a portion of them. The table shows over 85,000 clones, with just over 90% occurring only once. V was trimmed by 1 base and J by 7 bases, leaving 8 bases between them. In germline, CDR1 is KGHSH, CDR2 LQKENI. The CDR3 has 12 amino acids. The sample was blood. The origin of this receptor is a woman between 18 and 30 years old in good health. The rearrangement joins TRBV18 to TRBJ2-7, with D hard to call. The CDR3 sequence is CASSPQAREQYF. CDR3 DNA: TGTGCCAGCTCACCACAGGCCCGGGAGCAGTACTTC.